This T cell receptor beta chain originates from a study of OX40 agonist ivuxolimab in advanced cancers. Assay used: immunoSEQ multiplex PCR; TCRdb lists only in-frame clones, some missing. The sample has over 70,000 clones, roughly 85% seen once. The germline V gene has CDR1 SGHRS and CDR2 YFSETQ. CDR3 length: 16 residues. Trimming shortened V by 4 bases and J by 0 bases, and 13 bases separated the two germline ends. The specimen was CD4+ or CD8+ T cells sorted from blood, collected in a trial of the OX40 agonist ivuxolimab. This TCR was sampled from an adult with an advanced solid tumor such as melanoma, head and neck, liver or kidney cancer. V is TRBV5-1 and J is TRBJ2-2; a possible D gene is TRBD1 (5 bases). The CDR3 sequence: CASSPGFSPNTGELFF. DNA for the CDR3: TGCGCCAGCAGCCCAGGGTTCTCCCCGAACACCGGGGAGCTGTTTTTT.